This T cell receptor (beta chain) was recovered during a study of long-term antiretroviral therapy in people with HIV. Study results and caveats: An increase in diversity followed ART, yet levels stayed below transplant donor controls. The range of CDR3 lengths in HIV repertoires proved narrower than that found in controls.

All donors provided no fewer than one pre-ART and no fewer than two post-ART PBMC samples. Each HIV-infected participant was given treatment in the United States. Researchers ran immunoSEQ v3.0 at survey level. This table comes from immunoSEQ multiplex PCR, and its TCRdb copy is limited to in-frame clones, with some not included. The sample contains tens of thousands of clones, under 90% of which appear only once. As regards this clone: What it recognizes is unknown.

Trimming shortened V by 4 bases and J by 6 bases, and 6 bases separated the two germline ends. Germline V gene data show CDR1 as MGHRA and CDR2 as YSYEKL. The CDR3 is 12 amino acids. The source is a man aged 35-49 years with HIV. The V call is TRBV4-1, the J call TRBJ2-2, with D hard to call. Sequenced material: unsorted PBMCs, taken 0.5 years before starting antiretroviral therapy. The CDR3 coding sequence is TGCGCCAGCAGCCGTCACGCCGGGGAGCTGTTTTTT. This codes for CASSRHAGELFF.